A single sample gave rise to the 18 T cell receptor beta chains below, sequenced in a study of tumor-infiltrating lymphocytes in localized non-small cell lung cancer. Assay used: immunoSEQ multiplex PCR; TCRdb lists only in-frame clones, some missing. The data contain 14,000 to 15,000 clones, more than 80% of them seen just once; the ten biggest clones take up 2.6%. Specimen: lung tumor tissue. The receptor set was obtained from a human donor with non-small cell lung cancer.

The chain links TRBV27 to TRBJ2-7, with TRBD2 matching over 8 bases. CDR1 and CDR2 from the germline V gene are MNHEY and SMNVEV (reference sequence). V lost 5 bases and J lost 4; bases outside the gene matches: 10. This CDR3 contains 15 residues. In nucleotides, the CDR3 is TGTGCCAGCAGTCCCCAAGGAGCGGGGGAGTACGAGCAGTACTTC. Translation gives CASSPQGAGEYEQYF.

The V call is TRBV7-8, the J call TRBJ2-7; TRBD1 might be the D (5 bases). V was clipped by 0 bases and J by 4 bases, with 13 bases between them. The CDR3 has 15 residues. The germline gives CDR1 SGHVS, CDR2 FQNEAQ. The CDR3 loop reads CASSLAKGRVYEQYF. The CDR3 coding sequence is TGTGCCAGCAGCTTAGCCAAGGGCAGGGTTTACGAGCAGTACTTC.

The rearrangement links TRBV27 to TRBJ1-1; D is undetermined. The V end was cut by 3 bases, the J end by 0 bases, with 8 bases between. The CDR3 totals 14 residues. Germline V gives CDR1 MNHEY, CDR2 SMNVEV (reference sequence). CDR3 bases: TGTGCCAGCAGTTTGAGAACAGTGAACACTGAAGCTTTCTTT. Translating it yields CASSLRTVNTEAFF.

The CDR3 spells CASSFSQGASEQYF. Here the CDR3 DNA reads TGCGCCAGCAGCTTCTCACAGGGGGCGAGCGAGCAGTACTTC. V gene TRBV5-1 combines with J gene TRBJ2-7; the match to TRBD1 covers 9 bases. The CDR3 contains 14 residues. V lost 2 bases, J lost 6 bases, and 6 bases stayed unmatched. Germline values: CDR1 SGHRS, CDR2 YFSETQ.

CDR3 sequence (DNA): TGTGCCATCAGTGAGACAGCAACTAATGAAAAACTGTTTTTT. Translation: CAISETATNEKLFF. This sequence joins TRBV10-3 and TRBJ1-4; D unresolved. V was cut by 2 bases and J by 0 bases, with 4 bases left in between. CDR1 is ENHRY, CDR2 SYGVKD, per germline. This CDR3 region has 14 residues.

This clone has a handful of counts. The chain carries TRBV7-6 and TRBJ1-4; D unresolved. The V gene lost 0 bases and the J gene lost 2 bases, with 7 bases spanning the gap. CDR3 size: 15 residues. Germline V gene lookup returns CDR1 SGHVS and CDR2 FNYEAQ. CDR3 in DNA: TGTGCCAGCAGCTTAGCGGTGGGCACTAATGAAAAACTGTTTTTT. It encodes CASSLAVGTNEKLFF.

Notes on this clone: The same CDR3 arises from other DNA sequences in this sample as well. The genes are TRBV10-3 and TRBJ2-3, with D perhaps matching TRBD2 (6 bases). Trimming shortened V by 5 bases and J by 3 bases, and 15 bases separated the two germline ends. CDR3 size: 15 residues. Germline V lookup: CDR1 ENHRY, CDR2 SYGVKD. Here the CDR3 reads CAISTGTGSTDTQYF. DNA of the CDR3: TGTGCCATCAGTACCGGGACTGGGTCTACAGATACGCAGTATTTT.

The J gene is TRBJ2-3, the V gene TRBV7-9; 7 bases fit TRBD2. The V gene's germline CDR1 is SEHNR and CDR2 FQNEAQ (reference sequence). Unmatched junction bases numbered 0, after V lost 1 base and J lost 5 bases. This CDR3 is built from 13 residues. CDR3 DNA sequence: TGTGCCAGCAGCTTAGGCGGGAGAGATACGCAGTATTTT. It encodes CASSLGGRDTQYF.

The rearrangement uses TRBV9 and TRBJ2-5, with 15 bases aligning to TRBD2. The CDR3 length is 18 residues. CDR1 SGDLS and CDR2 YYNGEE come from the germline V gene. V gave up 3 bases and J gave up 1 base; unmatched junction bases: 7. The CDR3 region has the DNA TGTGCCAGCAGCGGGGGACTAGCGGGAGGTTTGGGCCAAGAGACCCAGTACTTC. As protein: CASSGGLAGGLGQETQYF.

The rearrangement links TRBV6-6 to TRBJ2-1; D is uncertain. Trimming left V 5 bases short and J 0 bases short, with 11 bases between. CDR3 length: 15 amino acids. Germline V gene data show CDR1 as MNHNY and CDR2 as SVGAGI (reference sequence). CDR3 in DNA: TGTGCCAGCAGTCAGGACCTGAGCTCCTACAATGAGCAGTTCTTC. Encoded protein: CASSQDLSSYNEQFF.

This chain joins TRBV7-7 and TRBJ2-2; D gene uncertain. Germline values: CDR1 SSHAT, CDR2 FNYEAQ (reference sequence). CDR3 length: 13 residues. The CDR3 protein is CAVSGRGPGELFF. The CDR3 bases are TGTGCTGTGAGTGGAAGAGGACCCGGGGAGCTGTTTTTT.

The CDR3 DNA is TGTGCCAGCAGTTACACCCCCGGGGTAGGGGATACGCAGTATTTT. This sequence encodes CASSYTPGVGDTQYF. The genes are TRBV6-5 and TRBJ2-3; possibly TRBD2 for D (5 bases). V was pared by 2 bases and J by 6 bases, with 15 bases between. CDR1 MNHEY and CDR2 SVGAGI come from the germline V gene. This CDR3 region has 15 residues.

The gene calls are TRBV2 and TRBJ1-1; a weak D match, TRBD1 (5 bases). CDR3 length equals 14 residues. Trimming removed 2 bases at V and 4 bases at J, with 11 bases between. CDR1 and CDR2 (germline): SNHLY, FYNNEI. The CDR3 is CASSETRGGTEAFF. In DNA, the CDR3 is TGTGCCAGCAGTGAAACAAGGGGCGGCACTGAAGCTTTCTTT.

V is TRBV9 and J is TRBJ2-1, with TRBD1 identical over 8 bases. There are 16 residues in the CDR3. V lost 2 bases and J lost 5; bases outside the gene matches: 9. The germline V gene encodes CDR1 SGDLS and CDR2 YYNGEE. CDR3 residues: CASSVSQGARNNEQFF. The CDR3, as DNA: TGTGCCAGCAGCGTTTCCCAGGGGGCGCGAAACAATGAGCAGTTCTTC.

J is TRBJ2-1 and V is TRBV7-2; possibly TRBD2 for D (5 bases). The CDR3 sequence is 13 residues long. The V end lost 0 bases, the J end lost 9 bases, and 9 bases lay between the germline ends. Germline lookup yields CDR1 SGHTA and CDR2 FQGNSA. The CDR3 protein is CASSLAGSLEQFF. CDR3 nucleotides: TGTGCCAGCAGCTTAGCTGGGAGTCTTGAGCAGTTCTTC.

V and J are TRBV5-8 and TRBJ2-4, with D perhaps matching TRBD1 or TRBD2 (6 bases each). The V end was cut by 5 bases, the J end by 1 base, with 13 bases between. The germline V gene has CDR1 SGHTS and CDR2 YDEGEE. There are 15 residues in the CDR3. This CDR3 is CASSRGAGAKNIQYF. In DNA, the CDR3 is TGTGCCAGCAGTAGGGGGGCCGGGGCCAAAAACATTCAGTACTTC. The full variable domain, rest sourced from reference TRBV5-8 and TRBJ2-4, is EAGVTQSPTHLIKTRGQQATLRCSPISGHTSVYWYQQALGLGLQFLLWYDEGEERNRGNFPPRFSGRQFPNYSSELNVNALELEDSALYLCASSRGAGAKNIQYFGAGTRLSVL.

The J gene is TRBJ2-5, the V gene TRBV27, with 8 bases identical to TRBD2. Germline trimming cut 5 bases from V and 3 bases from J; bases unmatched to any gene: 11. The length of the CDR3 is 16 residues. From germline, CDR1 is MNHEY and CDR2 SMNVEV (reference sequence). CDR3 DNA sequence: TGTGCCAGCAGTGTTCTGGCGGGAGGTACCAAAGAGACCCAGTACTTC. Translation: CASSVLAGGTKETQYF.

The J gene is TRBJ2-7, the V gene TRBV5-1, with 9 bases lining up with TRBD1. After removal of 4 bases from V and 2 bases from J, the junction contained 7 bases not matched to a gene. The CDR3 contains 15 residues. In germline, CDR1 is SGHRS, CDR2 YFSETQ. CDR3 residues: CASSPRTGETYEQYF. The CDR3 nucleotides are TGCGCCAGCAGCCCGAGGACAGGGGAGACCTACGAGCAGTACTTC.